This T cell receptor (beta chain) was sequenced for a study of metastatic and nonmetastatic thyroid tumors. The overall study: The study looked at repertoires side by side in blood and in tumor or nodule tissue from malignant and benign thyroid patients. Notes on the study in general: Reports indicated that malignant thyroid tumors showed significantly higher TCR beta diversity than benign nodules did, in blood and tumor.

V was clipped by 6 bases and J by 13 bases; unmatched bases: 14. Germline V CDR1 and CDR2: MGHRA, YSYEKL. The length of the CDR3 is 14 residues. Per the authors' pipeline: In papillary thyroid cancer, a distant-metastasis classifier was built using CDR3 differences across clinicopathological groups. TCRdb reanalyzed the PCR reads with MiXCR. Here the V and J calls rest on TCRdb's processing, not on the authors' analysis. The repertoire holds around 30,000 clones, with 10% to 15% as singletons. As to this clone: Its specificity is not known.

No patient received treatment before thyroid surgery. Sequencing was carried out using blood. The chain has TRBV4-1 and TRBJ2-1; TRBD1 matches at 8 bases. The sequence was obtained from a female donor with papillary thyroid cancer or a benign thyroid nodule (not recorded which). Some clones in this sample may be carry-over from other donors' samples. The chain's CDR3 is CASSPRTGFVYQFF. The CDR3 coding sequence is TGCGCCAGCAGTCCGAGGACAGGGTTTGTTTATCAGTTCTTC.